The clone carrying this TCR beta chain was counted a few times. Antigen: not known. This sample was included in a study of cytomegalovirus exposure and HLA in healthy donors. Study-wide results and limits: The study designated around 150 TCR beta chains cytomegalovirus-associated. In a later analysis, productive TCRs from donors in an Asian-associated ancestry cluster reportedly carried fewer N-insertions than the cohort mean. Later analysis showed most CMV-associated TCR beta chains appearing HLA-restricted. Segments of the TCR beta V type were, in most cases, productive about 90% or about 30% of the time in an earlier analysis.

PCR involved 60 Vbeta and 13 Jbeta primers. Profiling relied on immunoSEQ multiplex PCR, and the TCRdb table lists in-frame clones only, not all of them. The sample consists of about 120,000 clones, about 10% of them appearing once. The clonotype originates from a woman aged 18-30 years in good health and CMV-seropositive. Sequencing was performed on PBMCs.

CDR3 loop: CASSMREHNYGYTF. The CDR3, as DNA: TGTGCCAGTAGTATGAGGGAGCATAACTATGGCTACACCTTC. This sequence joins TRBV19 and TRBJ1-2; D not resolved. V lost 3 bases and J lost 1, with 9 bases in between. CDR1 LNHDA and CDR2 SQIVND come from the germline V gene (reference sequence). The CDR3 runs 14 residues.